These 17 T cell receptor beta chains came from one sample sequenced in a study of T cells in Graves' hyperthyroidism and ophthalmopathy. RNA transcripts provided the source from which TCR beta CDR3 regions were amplified. HTBI primers were employed in a first-round RT-PCR of the TCR CDR3. TCRdb analysed the multiplex PCR reads with MiXCR anew, one entry per CDR3 protein. This table has around 360,000 distinct CDR3 sequences, 13% to 15% appearing once. Sample: blood. The receptors here all came from a woman aged 60-70 years with Graves' ophthalmopathy.

The chain carries TRBV30 and TRBJ1-5; no clear D gene. The CDR3 is made up of 14 amino acids. Trimming stripped 2 bases from V and 3 bases from J, with 11 bases between. CDR1 GTSNPN and CDR2 SVGIG come from the germline V gene (reference sequence). The CDR3 region has the DNA TGTGCCTGGAGTCCCCCCGGCTACAATCAGCCCCAGCATTTT. Protein product: CAWSPPGYNQPQHF.

This clonotype was counted many times. In DNA, the CDR3 is TGTGCCAGCAGCTTAGATATGGGCGAAGCGAACACCGGGGAGCTGTTTTTT. Translating gives CASSLDMGEANTGELFF. The rearrangement joins TRBV11-2 to TRBJ2-2; D is ambiguous. The CDR3 is 17 residues long. V was trimmed by 0 bases and J by 0 bases, leaving 11 bases between them. In germline, CDR1 is SGHAT, CDR2 FQNNGV.

The V and J genes are TRBV7-9 and TRBJ2-1; TRBD2 aligns across 7 bases. The CDR3 extends over 16 amino acids. Losses at the gene ends were 3 bases for V and 2 bases for J; bases not matched to a gene: 7. Per the germline V gene, CDR1 is SEHNR and CDR2 is FQNEAQ (reference sequence). This CDR3 reads CASSFSGDYPYNEQFF. The CDR3 nucleotides are TGTGCCAGCAGCTTCTCGGGGGACTACCCCTACAATGAGCAGTTCTTC.

Worth noting for this clonotype: This may come from a read error, since a much larger clone is one base off. The V call is TRBV28, the J call TRBJ2-2, with D possibly being TRBD2 (5 bases). The V end lost 10 bases, the J end lost 1 base, and 19 bases lay between the germline ends. From germline, CDR1 is MDHEN and CDR2 SYDVKM. This CDR3 spans 16 amino acids. The CDR3 spells CAIRRGRGMNTGELFF. In DNA, the CDR3 is TGTGCCATCAGGAGAGGTAGAGGGATGAACACCGGGGAGCTGTTTTTT. Supplemented by reference TRBV28 and TRBJ2-2, the full variable domain reads DVKVTQSSRYLVKRTGEKVFLECVQDMDHENMFWYRQDPGLGLRLIYFSYDVKMKEKGDIPEGYSVSREKKERFSLILESASTNQTSMYLCAIRRGRGMNTGELFFGEGSRLTVL.

This clonotype came up a few times. A much larger clone lies one base from this, so it may be a read error. The conserved phenylalanine or tryptophan is not found at the CDR3 terminus, so this likely reflects a read error. The chain employs TRBV15 and TRBJ2-3; no clear D. CDR3 length: 13 amino acids. CDR1 is LNHNV and CDR2 is YYDKDF in the germline V gene (reference sequence). Deletions cut 3 bases from V and 0 bases from J, with 4 bases between. As DNA, the CDR3 is TGTGCCACCAGCAGTGATAGCACAGATACGCAGTATCTT. The encoded protein is CATSSDSTDTQYL.

At least ten counts were recorded for this clonotype. V usage is TRBV7-7 and J usage is TRBJ2-2; 10 bases match TRBD1. V lost 5 bases, J lost 5 bases, and 2 bases stayed unmatched. CDR1 SSHAT and CDR2 FNYEAQ come from the germline V gene (reference sequence). The CDR3 extends over 14 amino acids. The CDR3 loop reads CASSRDRGTGELFF. CDR3 in DNA: TGTGCCAGCAGCCGGGACAGGGGAACCGGGGAGCTGTTTTTT.

Many counts were recorded for this clonotype. DNA for the CDR3: TGTGCCAGCTCACCACTAGACAGCCGGAACACTGAAGCTTTCTTT. This sequence encodes CASSPLDSRNTEAFF. The chain joins TRBV18 to TRBJ1-1, with a tentative D call TRBD1 (5 bases). This CDR3 has 15 residues. V gave up 1 base and J gave up 1 base, with 10 bases separating them. The germline gives CDR1 KGHSH, CDR2 LQKENI. The whole variable domain, remainder taken from reference TRBV18 and TRBJ1-1, is NAGVMQNPRHLVRRRGQEARLRCSPMKGHSHVYWYRQLPEEGLKFMVYLQKENIIDESGMPKERFSAEFPKEGPSILRIQQVVRGDSAAYFCASSPLDSRNTEAFFGQGTRLTVV.

This clonotype was counted between two and nine times. The rearrangement uses TRBV20-1 and TRBJ2-7, with no clear D. This CDR3 spans 13 amino acids. Germline-derived CDR1 and CDR2 are DFQATT and SNEGSKA (reference sequence). Trimming cost V 4 bases and J 3 bases, with 13 bases left between them. CDR3 sequence: CSANGGAVYEQYF. CDR3 coding DNA: TGCAGTGCTAATGGCGGAGCCGTCTACGAGCAGTACTTC.

V and J are TRBV5-1 and TRBJ2-6; the D is unclear. Germline V gene sequence: CDR1 SGHRS, CDR2 YFSETQ. V lost 0 bases and J lost 0, with 7 bases in between. CDR3 length: 16 amino acids. The CDR3 nucleotides read TGCGCCAGCAGCTTGGAGGCCCGCTCTGGGGCCAACGTCCTGACTTTC. Amino acid sequence: CASSLEARSGANVLTF.

This clonotype was counted many times. The gene calls are TRBV28 and TRBJ2-7; TRBD2 aligns across 8 bases. J lost 3 bases, V lost 2 bases, and 6 bases had no gene match. CDR3 size: 15 residues. CDR1 and CDR2 (germline): MDHEN, SYDVKM. The CDR3 spells CASSLVAGPHYEQYF. CDR3 DNA sequence: TGTGCCAGCAGTTTAGTAGCGGGACCCCACTACGAGCAGTACTTC.

The CDR3 nucleotides are TGTGCCAGCAGATTCGGGCAGGGAGGCAATCAGCCCCAGCATTTT. This gives the protein CASRFGQGGNQPQHF. The chain joins TRBV12-3 or TRBV12-4 to TRBJ1-5, with D perhaps matching TRBD1 (5 bases). The CDR3 extends over 15 amino acids. The germline V and J ends were trimmed by 6 bases and 2 bases, with 14 bases remaining between them.

This clonotype showed up many times. The rearrangement uses TRBV3-1 and TRBJ2-7; the D gene could be TRBD1 or TRBD2 (5 bases each). Per the germline V gene, CDR1 is LGHDT and CDR2 is YNNKEL (reference sequence). Trimming took off 4 bases at V and 7 bases at J, with 17 bases between the two ends. The CDR3 runs 14 residues. The CDR3 coding sequence is TGTGCCAGCAGCCCCCGGGGCCCCGTGGTGGAGCAGTACTTC. Amino acid sequence: CASSPRGPVVEQYF.

This clonotype has at least ten counts. The V and J genes are TRBV11-1 and TRBJ2-5, with 11 bases that match TRBD2. V shed 4 bases and J 2 bases; nucleotides not matched to a gene: 3. CDR3 length: 15 residues. Germline assignment: CDR1 SGHAT and CDR2 FQDESV (reference sequence). The CDR3 DNA follows: TGTGCCAGCAGCTCCCGACTAGCGGGACAAGAGACCCAGTACTTC. This sequence encodes CASSSRLAGQETQYF.

Of note for this clonotype: This sequence may be a read error, since a much larger clone differs from it by one base. Here the CDR3 reads CASGDYTAGELFF. Written as DNA, the CDR3 is TGTGCCAGCGGGGATTACACTGCCGGGGAGCTGTTTTTT. The chain combines TRBV7-9 with TRBJ2-2; D gene ambiguous. The V gene's germline CDR1 is SEHNR and CDR2 FQNEAQ (reference sequence). The V end was cut by 8 bases, the J end by 6 bases, with 13 bases between. The CDR3 runs 13 residues. Full variable domain (rest looked up from reference TRBV7-9 and TRBJ2-2): DTGVSQNPRHKITKRGQNVTFRCDPISEHNRLYWYRQTLGQGPEFLTYFQNEAQLEKSRLLSDRFSAERPKGSFSTLEIQRTEQGDSAMYLCASGDYTAGELFFGEGSRLTVL.

The sample holds a few counts of this clonotype. A much larger clone sits a single nucleotide away, making a read error possible. The DNA of the CDR3 is TGTGCCTGGAGTATACCTTCCCCGACATTGGGCTACACCTTC. It codes for CAWSIPSPTLGYTF. V and J are TRBV30 and TRBJ1-2; no firm D call. The CDR3 spans 14 residues. The V and J ends lost 2 bases and 8 bases respectively, with 18 bases between them. Germline lookup yields CDR1 GTSNPN and CDR2 SVGIG (reference sequence).

This clonotype was counted many times. The chain has TRBV11-2 and TRBJ2-5, with D possibly matching TRBD2 (6 bases). This CDR3 has 13 residues. V lost 8 bases and J lost 5, with 15 bases in between. Germline-derived CDR1 and CDR2 are SGHAT and FQNNGV. CDR3 in DNA: TGTGCCAGCCGCGGGTGGGAGGCTGAGACCCAGTACTTC. Amino acids: CASRGWEAETQYF.

This clonotype occurred once. The rearrangement uses TRBV7-6 and TRBJ2-7; the D gene is possibly TRBD2 (7 bases). The CDR3 consists of 13 residues. CDR1 is SGHVS, CDR2 FNYEAQ, per germline. V was trimmed by 5 bases and J by 5 bases, leaving 13 bases between them. The CDR3 region is CASSKGGSNEQYF. The CDR3, as DNA: TGTGCCAGCAGCAAGGGGGGGAGTAACGAGCAGTACTTC.